Following are 16 T cell receptor beta chains from one sample sequenced in a study of blood T cell repertoires in COVID-19. Sequencing was performed with immunoSEQ multiplex PCR; in TCRdb, only in-frame clones are kept and a portion is missing. The sample yields about 150,000 clones, over 70% seen once. Sequencing was carried out using peripheral blood. Source of these receptors: a man in his fifties or sixties with acute or convalescent COVID-19.

The DNA of the CDR3 is TGTGCCAGCAGCGCGACGGGACTAGCCTACGAGCAGTACTTC. Protein sequence: CASSATGLAYEQYF. The gene calls are TRBV5-4 and TRBJ2-7; 8 bases align to TRBD2. V dropped 4 bases and J dropped 2; count of bases not matched to a gene: 5. This CDR3 spans 14 amino acids. Germline CDR1 is SGHNT and CDR2 is YYREEE (reference sequence).

The chain carries TRBV7-9 and TRBJ2-5; 8 bases map to TRBD2. The CDR3 consists of 15 residues. CDR1 SEHNR and CDR2 FQNEAQ come from the germline V gene (reference sequence). J gave up 5 bases and V 6 bases, and 11 bases lay outside the gene matches. CDR3 residues: CASRPNRGGAETQYF. CDR3 nucleotide sequence: TGTGCCAGCAGACCAAATCGGGGGGGCGCGGAGACCCAGTACTTC. The whole variable domain, remainder taken from reference TRBV7-9 and TRBJ2-5, is DTGVSQNPRHKITKRGQNVTFRCDPISEHNRLYWYRQTLGQGPEFLTYFQNEAQLEKSRLLSDRFSAERPKGSFSTLEIQRTEQGDSAMYLCASRPNRGGAETQYFGPGTRLLVL.

This clone was counted only a few times. The chain employs TRBV23-1 and TRBJ2-2; a possible D gene is TRBD2 (6 bases). Being an ORF, TRBV23-1 has a function that is uncertain. The V end lost 6 bases, the J end lost 5 bases, and 13 bases lay between the germline ends. The CDR3 is 14 amino acids. CDR3 sequence (DNA): TGCGCCAGCAGCCCTGGAGGGGCTACCGGGGAGCTGTTTTTT. Amino acids: CASSPGGATGELFF.

V gene TRBV6-5 combines with J gene TRBJ2-7; 8 bases match TRBD2. Trimming took 5 bases from V and 3 from J; bases not matched to a gene: 6. The CDR3 runs to 14 residues. Germline V gene data show CDR1 as MNHEY and CDR2 as SVGAGI. The CDR3 DNA sequence: TGTGCCAGCAGTCCGCGGGGGGACCTCTACGAGCAGTACTTC. Its protein is CASSPRGDLYEQYF.

V is TRBV9 and J is TRBJ2-1; D not certain. Germline assignment: CDR1 SGDLS and CDR2 YYNGEE. This CDR3 has 13 amino acids. V was pared by 0 bases and J by 4 bases, with 5 bases between. The CDR3 DNA reads as TGTGCCAGCAGCGTAGATAGTTACAATGAGCAGTTCTTC. Translated: CASSVDSYNEQFF.

The V call is TRBV2, the J call TRBJ2-3; possible D gene TRBD2, 6 bases. CDR3 length: 16 residues. Germline V gene data show CDR1 as SNHLY and CDR2 as FYNNEI. V gave up 7 bases and J gave up 2 bases, with 19 bases separating them. The CDR3 reads CASKSPGVVPTDTQYF. The CDR3 DNA reads as TGTGCCAGCAAGTCCCCGGGGGTAGTACCCACAGATACGCAGTATTTT.

The V call is TRBV19, the J call TRBJ1-2; 9 bases align to TRBD1. The CDR3 has 14 residues. The germline V gene encodes CDR1 LNHDA and CDR2 SQIVND (reference sequence). With 3 bases clipped from V and 5 bases from J, the junction kept 4 bases outside the gene matches. CDR3 loop: CASSMSGTGYGYTF. CDR3 nucleotides: TGTGCCAGTAGTATGTCCGGGACAGGGTATGGCTACACCTTC.

The chain recombines TRBV6-5 with TRBJ1-1; 9 bases agree with TRBD1. Per germline, CDR1 MNHEY and CDR2 SVGAGI. The CDR3 spans 15 residues. V gave up 6 bases and J gave up 6 bases; unmatched junction bases: 11. The CDR3 DNA reads as TGTGCCAGCAGGAAGCCGGGACAGGGTTTCTCTGAAGCTTTCTTT. It specifies CASRKPGQGFSEAFF.

The CDR3 region has the DNA TGTGCCAGCTCCCCTCGGGACAGCCCGAACACCGGGGAGCTGTTTTTT. Translation gives CASSPRDSPNTGELFF. The V gene is TRBV18, the J gene TRBJ2-2; 7 bases align to TRBD1. The CDR3 has 16 amino acids. Per germline, CDR1 KGHSH and CDR2 LQKENI. V lost 6 bases to trimming and J lost 0 bases; unmatched junction nucleotides: 7.

The chain has TRBV5-1 and TRBJ2-2; TRBD2 matches at 14 bases. Germline-derived CDR1 and CDR2 are SGHRS and YFSETQ. This CDR3 has 18 residues. V was pared by 4 bases and J by 3 bases, with 8 bases of the junction left unmatched. CDR3 protein: CASSLGTSGSGDTGELFF. The DNA of the CDR3 is TGCGCCAGCAGCCTAGGGACTAGCGGGAGCGGCGACACCGGGGAGCTGTTTTTT. Full variable domain (rest looked up from reference TRBV5-1 and TRBJ2-2): KAGVTQTPRYLIKTRGQQVTLSCSPISGHRSVSWYQQTPGQGLQFLFEYFSETQRNKGNFPGRFSGRQFSNSRSEMNVSTLELGDSALYLCASSLGTSGSGDTGELFFGEGSRLTVL.

This chain joins TRBV28 and TRBJ1-1, with a possible D match to TRBD1 (5 bases). There are 14 residues in the CDR3. V lost 3 bases and J lost 4, with 12 bases in between. Germline CDR1 reads MDHEN; CDR2 reads SYDVKM. In nucleotides, the CDR3 is TGTGCCAGCAGTTTCCCAGGGAGGCTCACTGAAGCTTTCTTT. This encodes CASSFPGRLTEAFF.

The rearrangement links TRBV7-3 to TRBJ2-7; TRBD1 is a possible D gene (6 bases). The CDR3 consists of 15 residues. In germline, CDR1 is SGHTA, CDR2 FQGTGA. Trimming left V 3 bases short and J 2 bases short, with 14 bases between. This chain's CDR3 is CASSFAPAGAYEQYF. Here the CDR3 DNA reads TGTGCCAGCAGCTTTGCCCCGGCAGGGGCCTACGAGCAGTACTTC.

This clone was recorded a few times. The rearrangement joins TRBV5-1 to TRBJ1-4; perhaps TRBD1 as D (5 bases). The CDR3 contains 14 residues. V shed 2 bases and J shed 8 bases, with 13 bases lying between them. Per germline, CDR1 SGHRS and CDR2 YFSETQ. The CDR3 DNA follows: TGCGCCAGCAGCTTCGGACATGGAGGGGAAAAACTGTTTTTT. This sequence encodes CASSFGHGGEKLFF.

The CDR3 region is CASSLAIGTGVGELFF. The CDR3 DNA reads as TGTGCCAGCAGCTTGGCCATCGGGACAGGGGTCGGGGAGCTGTTTTTT. The chain links TRBV5-6 to TRBJ2-2, with 10 bases lining up with TRBD1. The junction had 6 bases not matched to a gene; V was cut back by 0 bases and J by 7 bases. Germline V CDR1 and CDR2: SGHDT, YYEEEE. The CDR3 has 16 residues.

The chain combines TRBV4-3 with TRBJ2-5; TRBD1 might be the D (7 bases). Between the trimmed V and J ends, which lost 1 base and 2 bases, there was a span of 20 bases. The length of the CDR3 is 18 residues. Germline-derived CDR1 and CDR2 are LGHNA and YSLEER. CDR3: CASSQGGTAFSGQETQYF. In DNA, the CDR3 is TGCGCCAGCAGCCAAGGCGGGACAGCTTTCTCAGGACAAGAGACCCAGTACTTC.

Concerning this clone: A junction end diverges from the germline sequence, so it may reflect a read error. This chain connects TRBV24-1 to TRBJ2-1; 7 bases agree with TRBD2. The CDR3 runs to 13 residues. The V gene's germline CDR1 is KGHDR and CDR2 SFDVKD. The CDR3 region is CATSVLGGYEQFF. CDR3 DNA sequence: TGTGCCACCAGTGTTTTGGGGGGGTATGAGCAGTTCTTC.